This T cell receptor (beta chain) originates from a study of radiotherapy plus CTLA-4 blockade in lung cancer. CDR1 is MDHEN, CDR2 SYDVKM, per germline. CDR3 length: 12 amino acids. The V and J ends lost 2 bases and 3 bases respectively, with 3 bases between them. Sequenced by immunoSEQ multiplex PCR; TCRdb stores in-frame clones only, minus some. Of about 72,000 clones in the sample, 78% are singletons; the top ten hold less than 7.5%. Study outcomes and limitations: Reported findings show early blood T cell clone dynamics, with interferon-beta, best predicted response. Tumor-origin TCR clones grew in blood after radiotherapy plus ipilimumab.

A note on this clone: What it recognizes is unknown.

Chemo-refractory metastatic non-small-cell lung cancer patients were treated with focal radiation plus CTLA-4 blockade with ipilimumab. Sequenced here: peripheral blood, sampled from a patient treated with radiotherapy plus ipilimumab. This chain joins TRBV28 and TRBJ2-3; D unclear. The origin of this receptor is a human donor with non-small cell lung cancer who had a complete response to radiotherapy plus ipilimumab. The CDR3 reads CASSLPTDTQYF. CDR3 bases: TGTGCCAGCAGTTTACCGACAGATACGCAGTATTTT.